Below are 8 T cell receptor beta chains sequenced from a single sample in a study of STAT5B mutations in CD4+ large granular lymphocyte leukemia. Data came from immunoSEQ multiplex PCR; TCRdb stores just in-frame clones and leaves some out. This sample has 30,000 or so clones; 65% to 85% occur once, and the top ten carry 1.1%. Sequencing was done on a sample of CD4+ T cells from blood buffy coats. These receptors were obtained from a human donor in good health.

This clone was observed a handful of times. This chain joins TRBV6-1 and TRBJ1-5; no firm D call. CDR1 is MNHNS and CDR2 is SASEGT in the germline V gene. CDR3 size: 16 residues. Trimming took 0 bases from V and 5 from J, leaving 14 bases between them. CDR3: CASSEAPGKLYQPQHF. As DNA, the CDR3 is TGTGCCAGCAGTGAAGCCCCCGGGAAACTCTATCAGCCCCAGCATTTT.

The chain has TRBV10-3 and TRBJ2-1, with D unclear. The CDR3 runs to 15 residues. The V end was cut by 2 bases, the J end by 6 bases, with 14 bases between. Germline-derived CDR1 and CDR2 are ENHRY and SYGVKD. The CDR3 is CAISEPRTRRNEQFF. CDR3 coding DNA: TGTGCCATCAGTGAGCCTAGGACGAGGCGCAATGAGCAGTTCTTC.

The chain joins TRBV6-1 to TRBJ1-4; D may be TRBD1 (6 bases). The CDR3 sequence is 16 residues long. V lost 0 bases and J lost 8, with 16 bases in between. Germline-derived CDR1 and CDR2 are MNHNS and SASEGT. The CDR3 spells CASSEASLPRGEKLFF. The CDR3 DNA reads as TGTGCCAGCAGTGAAGCCTCACTCCCAAGGGGGGAAAAACTGTTTTTT.

The V and J genes are TRBV7-9 and TRBJ1-2; D may be TRBD1 (5 bases). The CDR3 sequence is 15 residues long. CDR1 and CDR2 (germline): SEHNR, FQNEAQ (reference sequence). V dropped 7 bases and J dropped 2 bases, with 17 bases sitting between them. CDR3: CASTIVRGLNYGYTF. CDR3 in DNA: TGTGCCAGCACCATAGTTCGGGGGTTAAACTATGGCTACACCTTC. Together with reference TRBV7-9 and TRBJ1-2, the CDR3 gives the full variable domain: DTGVSQNPRHKITKRGQNVTFRCDPISEHNRLYWYRQTLGQGPEFLTYFQNEAQLEKSRLLSDRFSAERPKGSFSTLEIQRTEQGDSAMYLCASTIVRGLNYGYTFGSGTRLTVV.

This sequence joins TRBV28 and TRBJ2-7; D is uncertain. The germline CDR1 and CDR2 sequences are MDHEN and SYDVKM. V was cut by 5 bases and J by 7 bases, with 9 bases left in between. CDR3 length: 11 residues. The CDR3 here is CASSLNREQYF. CDR3 nucleotide sequence: TGTGCCAGCAGTCTTAATCGGGAGCAGTACTTC.

The chain couples TRBV19 to TRBJ1-1, with D possibly matching TRBD1 (6 bases). From germline, CDR1 is LNHDA and CDR2 SQIVND (reference sequence). This CDR3 has 13 residues. Between the trimmed V and J ends, which lost 7 bases and 8 bases, there was a span of 17 bases. The CDR3 spells CASTLTGGVEAFF. CDR3 DNA: TGTGCCAGTACCCTCACGGGGGGCGTGGAAGCTTTCTTT.

The CDR3 sequence is CASSEDRAIIIQYF. The CDR3 DNA reads TGTGCCAGCAGTGAAGACAGGGCGATTATCATTCAGTACTTC. The chain links TRBV6-1 to TRBJ2-4, with D perhaps TRBD1 (6 bases). Germline V gene sequence: CDR1 MNHNS, CDR2 SASEGT. The CDR3 has 14 amino acids. V lost 1 base, J lost 9 bases, and 13 bases lay in between.

The J gene is TRBJ2-3, the V gene TRBV11-2; D is ambiguous. The germline CDR1 and CDR2 sequences are SGHAT and FQNNGV. V was trimmed by 7 bases and J by 6 bases, leaving 8 bases between them. The CDR3 extends over 11 amino acids. This CDR3 reads CASTFGDTQYF. In DNA form, the CDR3 reads TGTGCCAGCACCTTCGGTGATACGCAGTATTTT.